A selection of T cell receptor beta chains follows, all from one sample in a study of CXCR3-negative and CXCR3-positive naive CD8 T cells. TCRdb reanalyzed the 5' RACE reads and collapses them to one entry per CDR3 protein, without DNA. The sample's table shows around 63,000 distinct CDR3 sequences. Sequenced: naive CXCR3+ CD8+ T cells from blood. These receptor sequences come from a human donor in good health. Some clones in this sample may be carry-over from other donors' samples. CDR3s include the opening cysteine and the closing phenylalanine or tryptophan. Part of the rows lack a size; the others show once, few, many or a class for expanded clones.

NA	TRBV7-6	17	TRBJ2-2	CASSFSVRGGRTGELFF
NA	TRBV30	15	TRBJ1-1	CAWSPWTGMNTEAFF
NA	TRBV6-6	14	TRBJ2-3	CASSLLAGTDTQYF
NA	TRBV6-5	16	TRBJ2-1	CASSYSWSSSYNEQFF
NA	TRBV10-3	16	TRBJ2-2	CAITPMRGENTGELFF
NA	TRBV11-3	15	TRBJ2-1	CASSLDLAGYNEQFF
NA	TRBV6-6	16	TRBJ2-7	CASSYLSSISSYEQYF
NA	TRBV29-1	15	TRBJ2-7	CSVEEGRGSRGEQYF
NA	TRBV20-1	13	TRBJ1-2	CSASHPVNYGYTF
NA	TRBV7-2	17	TRBJ1-5	CASSHRGRGNGNQPQHF
NA	TRBV6-5	15	TRBJ2-7	CASRDSGTGPYEQYF
NA	TRBV5-5	15	TRBJ2-1	CASSPDPSSYNEQFF
NA	TRBV5-1	17	TRBJ2-3	CASSLSSGRPSTDTQYF
NA	TRBV28	13	TRBJ2-4	CASSLTPGSIQYF
NA	TRBV25-1	15	TRBJ2-1	CASSRAGGETNEQFF
NA	TRBV29-1	13	TRBJ2-1	CSVERSGGDEQLF
NA	TRBV6-5	15	TRBJ2-7	CASTEGRGATYEQYF
NA	TRBV29-1	12	TRBJ1-4	CSVVVSNEKLFF
NA	TRBV7-9	14	TRBJ2-7	CASSETTGVHEQYF
NA	TRBV29-1	12	TRBJ1-1	CSVEGWNTEAFF
NA	TRBV14	12	TRBJ2-1	CASSLAGGEQFF
NA	TRBV3-1	13	TRBJ1-2	CASSKAASYGYTF
NA	TRBV2	19	TRBJ2-3	CASSGPVRLAGGSTDTQYF
NA	TRBV29-1	14	TRBJ2-3	CSVELLAGADTQYF
NA	TRBV12-3/TRBV12-4	12	TRBJ2-7	CASRGGRNEQYF
NA	TRBV9	12	TRBJ2-7	CASSPMGYEQYF
NA	TRBV29-1	14	TRBJ2-3	CSGLGTESTDTQYF
NA	TRBV5-1	16	TRBJ2-1	CASSPLASGNYNEQFF
NA	TRBV20-1	13	TRBJ2-2	CSARRGPTGELFF
NA	TRBV29-1	11	TRBJ2-1	CSGGLYNEQFF
NA	TRBV20-1	13	TRBJ2-7	CSASDRVFIEQYF
NA	TRBV5-1	15	TRBJ2-7	CASSLGTSQTYEQYF
NA	TRBV14	17	TRBJ2-2	CASSSWVTGSNTGELFF
NA	TRBV23-1	15	TRBJ2-1	CASSQSEDQGQGKFF
NA	TRBV5-6	15	TRBJ2-4	CASSPGLAARDIQYF
NA	TRBV5-1	15	TRBJ2-7	CASSLGQGTSYEQYF
NA	TRBV5-1	16	TRBJ2-3	CASSFTRDRGTDTQYF
NA	TRBV28	16	TRBJ2-5	CASSLGREWAGETQYF
NA	TRBV28	14	TRBJ2-7	CASRVDRDVYEQYF
NA	TRBV29-1	13	TRBJ2-2	CSAPGGATGQLFF
NA	TRBV7-8	14	TRBJ2-7	CASSLEHNAYEQYF
NA	TRBV12-2	18	TRBJ2-3	CASRSEKRTVPISDTQYF
NA	TRBV7-6	16	TRBJ1-4	CASSSPRGATNEKLFF
medium-sized	TRBV28	13	TRBJ1-1	CASSPPVNTEAFF
NA	TRBV2	16	TRBJ2-1	CASSESPGAVKNEQFF
NA	TRBV12-3/TRBV12-4	15	TRBJ1-1	CASSPEDRANTEAFF
NA	TRBV11-3	14	TRBJ2-3	CASSLGDLWGTQYF
NA	TRBV13	16	TRBJ2-7	CASSSMGSEGSYEQYF
NA	TRBV13	15	TRBJ1-1	CASSLAGVRNTEAFF
NA	TRBV5-1	14	TRBJ2-5	CASSQWTGQETQYF
NA	TRBV7-9	17	TRBJ2-1	CASIFTVGQGVYNEQFF
NA	TRBV7-9	15	TRBJ2-1	CASSPPGQGYNEQFF
NA	TRBV4-3	16	TRBJ2-1	CASSQQTGGPYNEQFF
NA	TRBV7-3	14	TRBJ2-3	CASTLWGVEDTQYF
NA	TRBV7-6	16	TRBJ1-1	CASSLVAGRLYTEAFF